Reported below is one T cell receptor (beta chain). The data are from a study of cytomegalovirus exposure and HLA in healthy donors. PCR used 60 Vbeta primers and 13 Jbeta primers. Measured with immunoSEQ multiplex PCR; TCRdb has only the in-frame clones, and not every one. With approximately 120,000 clones in the sample, the ten largest clones hold 2%. V trimming: 5 bases; J trimming: 2 bases; junction bases outside the gene matches: 2. CDR1 and CDR2 from the germline V gene are MDHEN and SYDVKM. The CDR3 runs to 13 residues. This clonotype was obtained from a woman aged 60-75 years in good health and CMV-seronegative. The chain combines TRBV28 with TRBJ1-2; 7 bases map to TRBD1. Specimen: PBMCs. CDR3 in DNA: TGTGCCAGCAGTGACAGGGAGAACTATGGCTACACCTTC. This encodes CASSDRENYGYTF.